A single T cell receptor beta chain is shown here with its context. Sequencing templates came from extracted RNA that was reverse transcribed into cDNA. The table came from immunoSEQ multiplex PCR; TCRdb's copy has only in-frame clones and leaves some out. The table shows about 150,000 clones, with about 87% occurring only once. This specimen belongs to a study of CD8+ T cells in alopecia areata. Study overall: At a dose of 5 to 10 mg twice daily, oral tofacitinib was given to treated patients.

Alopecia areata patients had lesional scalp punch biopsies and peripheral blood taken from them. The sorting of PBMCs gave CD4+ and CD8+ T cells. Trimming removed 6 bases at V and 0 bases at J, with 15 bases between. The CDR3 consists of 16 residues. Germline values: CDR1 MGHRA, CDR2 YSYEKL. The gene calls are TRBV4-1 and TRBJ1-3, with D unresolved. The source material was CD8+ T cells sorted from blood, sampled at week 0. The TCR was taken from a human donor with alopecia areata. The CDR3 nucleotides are TGCGCCAGCAGTCAAAGGACTTTCGTCTCTGGAAACACCATATATTTT. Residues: CASSQRTFVSGNTIYF.